A selection of T cell receptor beta chains follows, all from one sample in a study of shared clonotypes between healthy human individuals. Generated by immunoSEQ multiplex PCR, the TCRdb table keeps only in-frame clones and is missing some. Counted here are fewer than 700,000 clones, around three quarters occurring once; the ten biggest clones make up around 12%. Sequencing was done on a sample of PBMCs. These receptors were collected from a woman aged 35 to 49 in good health. Some clones in this sample may be carry-over from other donors' samples. CDR3s include the opening cysteine and the closing phenylalanine or tryptophan. Each record gives: V gene, D gene, J gene, clone size, CDR3 protein, CDR3 DNA. D genes are given only for firm matches. Clone sizes are given selectively: once, few, many, or a class where the clone is expanded.

V: TRBV28; D: .; J: TRBJ1-2; size: .; CDR3: CASSLSGSPNYGYTF; DNA: TGTGCCAGCAGTTTATCTGGCAGCCCTAACTATGGCTACACCTTC
V: TRBV19; D: TRBD2; J: TRBJ2-7; size: .; CDR3: CASRLGTSGTYEQYF; DNA: TGTGCCAGCAGACTTGGGACTAGCGGAACCTACGAGCAGTACTTC
V: TRBV2; D: .; J: TRBJ2-3; size: .; CDR3: CASSAWSDTQYF; DNA: TGTGCCAGTAGCGCGTGGTCAGATACGCAGTATTTT
V: TRBV6-4; D: TRBD1; J: TRBJ2-7; size: .; CDR3: CASSDSDHTGGEQYF; DNA: TGTGCCAGCAGTGACTCGGACCACACAGGGGGCGAGCAGTACTTC
V: TRBV19; D: TRBD1; J: TRBJ1-5; size: .; CDR3: CASRTRGQGPQEPQHF; DNA: TGTGCCAGTAGGACTAGGGGACAGGGGCCCCAAGAACCCCAGCATTTT
V: TRBV6-1; D: TRBD2; J: TRBJ2-3; size: few; CDR3: CASSPGLATDTQYF; DNA: TGTGCCAGCAGTCCAGGACTAGCCACAGATACGCAGTATTTT
V: TRBV11-2; D: TRBD2; J: TRBJ2-7; size: .; CDR3: CASSPGGSSGSYEQYF; DNA: TGTGCCAGCAGCCCTGGGGGCTCTAGCGGGAGTTACGAGCAGTACTTC
V: TRBV5-6; D: .; J: TRBJ1-2; size: .; CDR3: CASSFRSPPNYGYTF; DNA: TGTGCCAGCAGCTTTAGGTCCCCACCGAACTATGGCTACACCTTC
V: TRBV11-2; D: TRBD2; J: TRBJ2-1; size: .; CDR3: CASSARGLAGYNEQFF; DNA: TGTGCCAGCAGCGCGCGAGGACTAGCGGGCTACAATGAGCAGTTCTTC
V: TRBV27; D: .; J: TRBJ1-6; size: once; CDR3: CASSFRQANNSPLHF; DNA: TGTGCCAGCTCCTTTCGACAGGCGAATAATTCACCCCTCCACTTT
V: TRBV4-1; D: .; J: TRBJ1-2; size: few; CDR3: CASSPVVPSLVYTF; DNA: TGCGCCAGCAGCCCAGTAGTGCCCTCTCTTGTCTACACCTTC
V: TRBV7-8; D: .; J: TRBJ1-4; size: .; CDR3: CASSLARGNEKLFF; DNA: TGTGCCAGCAGCTTAGCGCGGGGTAATGAAAAACTGTTTTTT
V: TRBV6-1; D: TRBD1; J: TRBJ1-2; size: .; CDR3: CASSQKAGGNYGYTF; DNA: TGTGCCAGCAGCCAAAAGGCAGGGGGAAACTATGGCTACACCTTC
V: TRBV27; D: TRBD1; J: TRBJ1-1; size: .; CDR3: CASSLWAGGAVQAFF; DNA: TGTGCCAGCAGTTTATGGGCAGGGGGCGCGGTACAAGCTTTCTTT
V: TRBV2; D: TRBD1; J: TRBJ2-3; size: .; CDR3: CASLQGVWEDTQYF; DNA: TGTGCCAGCTTACAGGGGGTTTGGGAAGATACGCAGTATTTT
V: TRBV5-1; D: TRBD2; J: TRBJ2-1; size: .; CDR3: CASSLQQGLAGVNEQFF; DNA: TGCGCCAGCAGCCTACAACAGGGACTAGCGGGGGTCAATGAGCAGTTCTTC
V: TRBV18; D: .; J: TRBJ1-2; size: few; CDR3: CASSPYRVDGYTF; DNA: TGTGCCAGCTCACCTTACAGGGTGGATGGCTACACCTTC
V: TRBV5-6; D: .; J: TRBJ2-3; size: .; CDR3: CASSLETGDTQTDTQYF; DNA: TGTGCCAGCAGCTTGGAGACGGGGGACACCCAAACAGATACGCAGTATTTT
V: TRBV28; D: .; J: TRBJ2-3; size: few; CDR3: CASSFRGNTDTQYF; DNA: TGTGCCAGCAGTTTCAGGGGTAACACAGATACGCAGTATTTT
V: TRBV27; D: .; J: TRBJ2-5; size: .; CDR3: CASSPSYQETQYF; DNA: TGTGCCAGCAGTCCGTCTTACCAAGAGACCCAGTACTTC
V: TRBV7-2; D: TRBD2; J: TRBJ2-7; size: .; CDR3: CASSLALAGGEQYF; DNA: TGTGCCAGCAGCTTAGCTCTAGCGGGCGGCGAGCAGTACTTC
V: TRBV15; D: .; J: TRBJ1-3; size: .; CDR3: CATSRKGGIGNTIYF; DNA: TGTGCCACCAGCAGAAAGGGGGGGATTGGAAACACCATATATTTT
V: TRBV6-4; D: TRBD1; J: TRBJ1-2; size: .; CDR3: CASSDAGTGEGGYTF; DNA: TGTGCCAGCAGTGACGCCGGGACAGGGGAGGGTGGCTACACCTTC
V: TRBV28; D: TRBD2; J: TRBJ2-7; size: .; CDR3: CASSLSGGRPLYEQYF; DNA: TGTGCCAGCAGTTTATCCGGGGGGAGACCACTTTACGAGCAGTACTTC
V: TRBV9; D: .; J: TRBJ2-5; size: .; CDR3: CASSTQNRETQYF; DNA: TGTGCCAGCAGCACACAGAACCGGGAGACCCAGTACTTC
V: TRBV30; D: .; J: TRBJ2-7; size: .; CDR3: CAWASSYEQYF; DNA: TGTGCCTGGGCGAGCTCCTACGAGCAGTACTTC
V: TRBV7-7; D: TRBD2; J: TRBJ2-3; size: .; CDR3: CASSQTSGYTQYF; DNA: TGTGCTAGCAGCCAGACTAGCGGATATACGCAGTATTTT
V: TRBV9; D: TRBD1; J: TRBJ2-1; size: .; CDR3: CASSPNLQGILHNEQFF; DNA: TGTGCCAGCAGCCCTAACCTACAGGGGATATTACACAATGAGCAGTTCTTC
V: TRBV9; D: TRBD2; J: TRBJ2-7; size: .; CDR3: CASSVEPSGPYEQYF; DNA: TGTGCCAGCAGCGTAGAGCCTAGCGGACCCTACGAGCAGTACTTC
V: TRBV4-3; D: TRBD2; J: TRBJ2-3; size: few; CDR3: CASSQDGGLGTDTQYF; DNA: TGCGCCAGCAGCCAAGACGGGGGACTAGGCACAGATACGCAGTATTTT
V: TRBV2; D: .; J: TRBJ2-7; size: .; CDR3: CATTAGHSYEQYF; DNA: TGTGCCACCACAGCGGGCCACTCCTACGAGCAGTACTTC
V: TRBV5-4; D: TRBD1; J: TRBJ1-2; size: .; CDR3: CASSWDSLSYTF; DNA: TGTGCCAGCAGCTGGGACAGTCTGAGCTACACCTTC
V: TRBV18; D: .; J: TRBJ2-2; size: .; CDR3: CASSPSRQAGGELFF; DNA: TGTGCCAGCTCACCATCCCGACAGGCGGGCGGGGAGCTGTTTTTT
V: TRBV7-6; D: TRBD2; J: TRBJ2-3; size: once; CDR3: CASSFAGETDTQYF; DNA: TGTGCCAGCAGCTTTGCGGGAGAGACAGATACGCAGTATTTT
V: TRBV7-3; D: TRBD1; J: TRBJ2-2; size: .; CDR3: CASSITGGNTGELFF; DNA: TGTGCCAGCAGCATTACAGGGGGAAACACCGGGGAGCTGTTTTTT
V: TRBV18; D: TRBD2; J: TRBJ2-7; size: .; CDR3: CASSPFLTSGKSRSGEQYF; DNA: TGTGCCAGCTCACCTTTCCTGACTAGCGGGAAGAGCCGTTCGGGCGAGCAGTACTTC
V: TRBV6-1; D: .; J: TRBJ2-5; size: few; CDR3: CAIGQTQETQYF; DNA: TGTGCCATCGGACAGACACAAGAGACCCAGTACTTC
V: TRBV14; D: .; J: TRBJ1-1; size: few; CDR3: CASSQATGSSEAFF; DNA: TGTGCCAGCAGCCAAGCGACAGGCTCCTCTGAAGCTTTCTTT
V: TRBV2; D: .; J: TRBJ2-6; size: .; CDR3: CASSELTSGANVLTF; DNA: TGTGCCAGCAGTGAATTGACCTCTGGGGCCAACGTCCTGACTTTC
V: TRBV10-3; D: TRBD1; J: TRBJ2-5; size: .; CDR3: CASSGTGDGETQYF; DNA: TGTGCCAGCTCCGGGACAGGGGATGGGGAGACCCAGTACTTC
V: TRBV7-2; D: TRBD2; J: TRBJ2-1; size: .; CDR3: CASRSSGSRYNEQFF; DNA: TGTGCCAGCAGATCTAGCGGGAGTAGGTACAATGAGCAGTTCTTC
V: TRBV12-2; D: .; J: TRBJ2-5; size: .; CDR3: CANQGGRETQYF; DNA: TGTGCAAACCAGGGGGGTAGGGAGACCCAGTACTTC
V: TRBV2; D: TRBD2; J: TRBJ2-1; size: .; CDR3: CASSSTSGGVDEQFF; DNA: TGTGCCAGCAGTTCGACTAGCGGGGGGGTCGATGAGCAGTTCTTC
V: TRBV18; D: TRBD1; J: TRBJ2-7; size: .; CDR3: CASSTGTDYEQYF; DNA: TGTGCCAGCTCAACCGGGACAGACTACGAGCAGTACTTC
V: TRBV9; D: .; J: TRBJ2-1; size: .; CDR3: CASSGILEGGEQFF; DNA: TGTGCCAGCAGCGGCATCTTGGAAGGAGGTGAGCAGTTCTTC
V: TRBV2; D: TRBD2; J: TRBJ2-1; size: .; CDR3: CASSPRLAGGINEQFF; DNA: TGTGCCAGCAGTCCTCGACTAGCGGGAGGGATTAATGAGCAGTTCTTC
V: TRBV29-1; D: .; J: TRBJ2-2; size: .; CDR3: CSVPLNTGANTGELFF; DNA: TGCAGCGTCCCCCTAAACACAGGAGCGAACACCGGGGAGCTGTTTTTT
V: TRBV19; D: .; J: TRBJ2-7; size: many; CDR3: CASSITSRFYEQYF; DNA: TGTGCCAGTAGTATTACTAGCCGCTTCTACGAGCAGTACTTC
V: TRBV20-1; D: .; J: TRBJ1-2; size: .; CDR3: CSAGGNGYTF; DNA: TGCAGTGCAGGGGGGAATGGCTACACCTTC
V: TRBV18; D: TRBD2; J: TRBJ2-7; size: .; CDR3: CASSPSGSKTYEQYF; DNA: TGTGCCAGCTCACCTAGCGGGAGTAAGACCTACGAGCAGTACTTC
V: TRBV5-8; D: .; J: TRBJ2-7; size: .; CDR3: CASSYGQIYEQYF; DNA: TGTGCCAGCAGTTACGGACAGATCTACGAGCAGTACTTC
V: TRBV28; D: TRBD1; J: TRBJ2-7; size: .; CDR3: CASSLTGVPSYEQYF; DNA: TGTGCCAGCAGCCTCACAGGGGTCCCCTCCTACGAGCAGTACTTC
V: TRBV5-1; D: TRBD2; J: TRBJ2-2; size: .; CDR3: CASSLSSIAGAVSGELFF; DNA: TGCGCCAGCAGCTTGTCCTCCATAGCGGGGGCGGTATCCGGGGAGCTGTTTTTT
V: TRBV7-8; D: TRBD2; J: TRBJ2-7; size: once; CDR3: CASSLASGSFREQYF; DNA: TGTGCCAGCAGCTTAGCAAGCGGGAGTTTTAGGGAGCAGTACTTC
V: TRBV5-1; D: TRBD1; J: TRBJ1-3; size: .; CDR3: CASSLQGAAGNTIYF; DNA: TGCGCCAGCAGCTTACAGGGGGCCGCTGGAAACACCATATATTTT
V: TRBV7-2; D: TRBD2; J: TRBJ2-1; size: .; CDR3: CASSLAVRGSAGVSNEQFF; DNA: TGTGCCAGCAGCTTAGCCGTCCGGGGATCGGCGGGAGTCTCAAATGAGCAGTTCTTC
V: TRBV14; D: .; J: TRBJ2-1; size: .; CDR3: CASSRLGRTYNEQFF; DNA: TGTGCCAGCAGCCGGCTTGGTCGTACCTACAATGAGCAGTTCTTC
V: TRBV4-1; D: TRBD2; J: TRBJ2-5; size: .; CDR3: CASSQGWSGSMETQYF; DNA: TGCGCCAGCAGCCAAGGATGGAGCGGGAGTATGGAGACCCAGTACTTC